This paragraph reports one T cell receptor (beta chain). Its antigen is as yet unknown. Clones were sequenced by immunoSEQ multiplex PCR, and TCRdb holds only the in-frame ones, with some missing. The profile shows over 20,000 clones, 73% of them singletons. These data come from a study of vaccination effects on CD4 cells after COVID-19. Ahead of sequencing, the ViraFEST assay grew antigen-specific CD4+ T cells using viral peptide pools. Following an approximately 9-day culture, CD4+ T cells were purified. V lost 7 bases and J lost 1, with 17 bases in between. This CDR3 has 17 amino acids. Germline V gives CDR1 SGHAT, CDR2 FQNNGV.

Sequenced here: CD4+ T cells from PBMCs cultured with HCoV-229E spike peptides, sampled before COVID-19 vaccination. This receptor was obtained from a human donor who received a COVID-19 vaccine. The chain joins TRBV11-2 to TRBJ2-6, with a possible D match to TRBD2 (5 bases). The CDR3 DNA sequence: TGTGCCAGCACCCTGAGGCCGAGCGGTTCTGGGGCCAACGTCCTGACTTTC. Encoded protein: CASTLRPSGSGANVLTF.